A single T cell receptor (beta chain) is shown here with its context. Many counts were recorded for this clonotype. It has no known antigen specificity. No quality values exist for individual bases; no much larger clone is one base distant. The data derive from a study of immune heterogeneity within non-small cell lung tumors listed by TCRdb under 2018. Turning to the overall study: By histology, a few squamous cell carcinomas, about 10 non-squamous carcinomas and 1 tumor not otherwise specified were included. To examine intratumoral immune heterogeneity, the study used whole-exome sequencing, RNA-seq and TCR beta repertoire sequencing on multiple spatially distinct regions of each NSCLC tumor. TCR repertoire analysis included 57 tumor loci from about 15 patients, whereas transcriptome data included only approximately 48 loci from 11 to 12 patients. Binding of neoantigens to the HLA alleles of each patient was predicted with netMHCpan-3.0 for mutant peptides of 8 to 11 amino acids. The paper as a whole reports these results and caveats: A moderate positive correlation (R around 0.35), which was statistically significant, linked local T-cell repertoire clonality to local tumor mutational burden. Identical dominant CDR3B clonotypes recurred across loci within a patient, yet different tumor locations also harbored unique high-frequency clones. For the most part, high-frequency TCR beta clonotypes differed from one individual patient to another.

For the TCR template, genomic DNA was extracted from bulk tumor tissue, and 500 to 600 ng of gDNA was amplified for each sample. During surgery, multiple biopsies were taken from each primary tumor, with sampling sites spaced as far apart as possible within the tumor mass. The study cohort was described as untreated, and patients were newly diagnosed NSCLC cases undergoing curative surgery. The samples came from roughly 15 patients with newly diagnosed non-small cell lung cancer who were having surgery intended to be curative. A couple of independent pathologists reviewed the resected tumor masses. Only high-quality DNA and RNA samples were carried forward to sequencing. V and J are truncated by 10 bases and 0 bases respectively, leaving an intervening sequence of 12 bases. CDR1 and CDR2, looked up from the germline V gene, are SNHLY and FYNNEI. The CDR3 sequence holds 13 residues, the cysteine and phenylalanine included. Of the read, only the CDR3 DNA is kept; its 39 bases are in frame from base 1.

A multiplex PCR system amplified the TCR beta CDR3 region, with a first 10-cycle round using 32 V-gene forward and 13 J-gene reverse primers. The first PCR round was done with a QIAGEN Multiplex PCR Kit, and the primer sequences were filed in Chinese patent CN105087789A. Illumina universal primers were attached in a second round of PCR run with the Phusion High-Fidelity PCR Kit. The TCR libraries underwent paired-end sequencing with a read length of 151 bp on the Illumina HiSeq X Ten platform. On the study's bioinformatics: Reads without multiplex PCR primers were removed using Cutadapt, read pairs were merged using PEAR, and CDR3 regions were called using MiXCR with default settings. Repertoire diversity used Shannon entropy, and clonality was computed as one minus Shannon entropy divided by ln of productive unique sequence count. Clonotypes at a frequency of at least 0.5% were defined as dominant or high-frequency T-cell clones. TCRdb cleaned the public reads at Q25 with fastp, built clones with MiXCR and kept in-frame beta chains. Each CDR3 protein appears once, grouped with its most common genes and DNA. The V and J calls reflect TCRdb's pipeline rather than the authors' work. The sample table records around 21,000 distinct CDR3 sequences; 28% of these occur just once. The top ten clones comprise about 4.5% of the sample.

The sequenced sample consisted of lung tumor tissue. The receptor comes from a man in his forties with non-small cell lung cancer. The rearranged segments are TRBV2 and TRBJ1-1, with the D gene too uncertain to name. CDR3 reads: CAIPGTMNTEAFF. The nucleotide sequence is TGTGCCATCCCCGGAACGATGAACACTGAAGCTTTCTTT.